Listed below are T cell receptor beta chains from one sample, sequenced in a study of cytomegalovirus exposure and HLA in healthy donors. Only in-frame clones appear in the TCRdb table, and some are missing; sequencing was by immunoSEQ multiplex PCR. The top ten clones hold 20% of a sample with 100,000 to 150,000 clones, 70% to 90% of them seen once. The specimen sequenced was PBMCs. The receptors derive from a man in his late teens or twenties in good health and CMV-seropositive. The CDR3 runs from the conserved cysteine through the conserved F or W. The D gene is left open where the match is weak. Only some rows state a clone size, as once, few, many or a class for expanded clones.

D	V	size	J	CDR3	DNA
-	TRBV5-1	-	TRBJ1-1	CASSLEGGDAEAFF	TGCGCCAGCAGCCTGGAGGGAGGGGACGCTGAAGCTTTCTTT
-	TRBV4-1	-	TRBJ2-7	CASSTPGTSYYEQYF	TGCGCCAGCAGCACCCCCGGGACATCTTACTACGAGCAGTACTTC
-	TRBV29-1	-	TRBJ2-1	CSVEESGQRKQFF	TGCAGCGTTGAAGAATCCGGACAGCGGAAGCAGTTCTTC
-	TRBV21-1	-	TRBJ2-3	CAKWDRTSTDTQYF	TGTGCCAAATGGGACAGAACTAGCACAGATACGCAGTATTTT
-	TRBV15	-	TRBJ2-2	CATSGTTNTGELFF	TGTGCCACCAGCGGCACAACGAACACCGGGGAGCTGTTTTTT
TRBD1	TRBV2	-	TRBJ1-4	CASSETGGHEKLFF	TGTGCCAGCAGTGAGACAGGGGGCCATGAAAAACTGTTTTTT
TRBD1	TRBV19	-	TRBJ2-5	CASGGTGEETQYF	TGTGCCAGTGGAGGGACAGGGGAAGAGACCCAGTACTTC
-	TRBV5-6	-	TRBJ1-1	CASSSDLWTEAFF	TGTGCCAGCAGCTCCGACTTATGGACTGAAGCTTTCTTT
TRBD1	TRBV7-3	-	TRBJ2-1	CASSSEGANEQFF	TGTGCCAGCAGCTCAGAGGGGGCCAATGAGCAGTTCTTC
-	TRBV18	-	TRBJ2-7	CASSPNRDTTPSEQYF	TGTGCCAGCTCACCAAACCGGGACACAACACCCTCCGAGCAGTACTTC
-	TRBV7-6	-	TRBJ2-3	CASSHPPPDTQYF	TGTGCCAGCAGCCATCCCCCCCCAGATACGCAGTATTTT
-	TRBV6-5	once	TRBJ2-3	CASSSTKLSTDTQYF	TGTGCCAGCAGTTCGACAAAACTTAGCACAGATACGCAGTATTTT
-	TRBV5-1	-	TRBJ1-2	CASSPGLFLSYTF	TGCGCCAGCAGCCCGGGATTATTCTTGAGCTACACCTTC
-	TRBV4-1	-	TRBJ1-2	CASSQVPESNYGYTF	TGCGCCAGCAGCCAAGTGCCCGAGAGTAACTATGGCTACACCTTC
-	TRBV27	-	TRBJ2-1	CASATDILGYNEQFF	TGTGCCAGCGCCACCGACATATTAGGCTACAATGAGCAGTTCTTC
-	TRBV27	-	TRBJ1-5	CASSSTGRASNQPQHF	TGTGCCAGCAGTTCAACAGGCCGAGCTAGCAATCAGCCCCAGCATTTT
-	TRBV20-1	-	TRBJ2-7	CSASGTGEQYF	TGCAGTGCTTCGGGTACGGGCGAGCAGTACTTC
TRBD1	TRBV9	-	TRBJ1-1	CASSGRQGGYTEAFF	TGTGCCAGCAGCGGTAGACAGGGGGGATACACTGAAGCTTTCTTT
TRBD1	TRBV18	-	TRBJ2-7	CASSLLSTSGQGFYEQYF	TGTGCCAGCTCACTTCTTTCTACTTCGGGACAGGGCTTCTACGAGCAGTACTTC
TRBD2	TRBV5-6	once	TRBJ2-7	CASSPLDASGYEQYF	TGTGCCAGCAGCCCCCTAGATGCTAGCGGCTACGAGCAGTACTTC